This TCR beta chain was identified during a study of PD-L1 blockade in urothelial cancer (dated by TCRdb to about 2017). In the study overall: Therapy was started at some point between 2012 and 2014 for all patients, and atezolizumab 1,200 mg was administered intravenously every 3 weeks. Twenty-five of 29 patients were males with bladder-origin urothelial cancer, and 18 of 29 reported a prior smoking history. Patients had an ECOG performance status of 0 or 1 and had received between 0 and 3 prior chemotherapy regimens. Blood samples were analyzed at two time points: 3 weeks after treatment start (second dose) and 6 weeks after treatment start. Blood samples gave a median of approximately 150,000 T cells and 88,000 or so unique TCRs, with a median clonality of roughly 0.081. The study, an exploratory multi-omic analysis, examined somatic, immune and clinical correlates of response to PD-L1 blockade with atezolizumab in urothelial cancer. Pretreatment tumor samples and matched peripheral blood, collected serially before and after atezolizumab treatment, underwent TCR sequencing. Durable clinical benefit was defined as a progression-free survival longer than 6 months, and TCR features were additionally tested against progression-free survival and overall survival. In the same patients who had TCR sequencing, pretreatment tumors also underwent whole exome sequencing and RNA sequencing. Nine patients reached durable clinical benefit, while about 19 patients did not. Under 30 patients had pretreatment blood TCR-seq, roughly 24 had at least one posttreatment blood collection, and roughly 24 had tumor TCR-seq. What the work shows at the level of the full study, not this receptor alone: Because of the small sample size (n ≈ 31) and the many exploratory analyses performed, the results are intended to be regarded as hypothesis-generating. At 3 weeks after the start of treatment, tumor-associated TCR clones in peripheral blood had expanded more in patients with durable benefit (n of about 21, p = 0.022). Improved progression-free and overall survival was found to be associated with pretreatment peripheral blood TCR clonality below the median.

Comment on this clone: Its antigen is still unknown. No much larger clone exists at a distance of one base, and base qualities are not known.

A cohort of 30 or so patients with locally advanced or metastatic urothelial carcinoma, treated at Memorial Sloan Kettering on a trial protocol, was included. Peripheral blood mononuclear cells were collected from each patient pretreatment and during treatment, giving between 1 and 8 total time points per patient. The Qiagen DNeasy Blood extraction kit was used to purify genomic DNA from total PBMCs and tumor samples. Collected pretreatment and during treatment, PBMCs were isolated and stored as previously described. Taken from the germline V gene, the CDR1 and CDR2 loops are MDHEN and SYDVKM. Cut back by 6 bases and 6 bases, the V and J ends lie 18 bases apart. Spanning cysteine to phenylalanine, the CDR3 consists of 15 amino acids. Kept here is only the CDR3 DNA, which spans 45 bases and is read in frame from base 1. Synthetic TCR analog templates were spiked into each PCR so that absolute template abundance could be estimated from read counts. Using the immunoSEQ assay, TCRbeta CDR3 regions were amplified from genomic DNA with bias-controlled V and J gene primers. Rearranged TCRbeta segments were sequenced at approximately 20X coverage. The study's own analysis went as follows. Clustering was used to correct sequencing errors, and CDR3s were annotated against IMGT to assign V, D and J genes. Only productive TCRbeta rearrangements were used in downstream analyses, excluding out-of-frame or stop-codon sequences. Clonality was computed as one minus Shannon entropy normalized by the log of the number of unique productive sequences. Fisher's exact test with Benjamini-Hochberg correction, using a cutoff of adjusted p below 0.01, was how clones that differed between time points or between blood and tumor were identified. In its TCRdb copy, this immuneACCESS table keeps in-frame sequences only and misses some clones. Where compared with another copy, unresolved V genes explain less than half of these, and the others have no known cause. That table is the source of V, J and clone size, and D and trimming were worked out from the DNA. In all, the sample holds 40,000 to 55,000 clones, and about 80% of those were seen once. The top ten constitute roughly 5% of the sample.

The rearranged segments are TRBV28 and TRBJ1-5, with no reliable assignment of the D segment. The receptor was derived from a man between 35 and 55 years old with urothelial cancer. Sequences were derived from PBMCs, sampled around atezolizumab (anti-PD-L1) treatment. The DNA is as follows: TGTGCCAGCAGCCCCCAGTCTGGTCGCGGTCAGCCCCAGCATTTT. This translates into CASSPQSGRGQPQHF. When the CDR3 is completed using the reference TRBV28 and TRBJ1-5 genes on either side, the full variable domain is DVKVTQSSRYLVKRTGEKVFLECVQDMDHENMFWYRQDPGLGLRLIYFSYDVKMKEKGDIPEGYSVSREKKERFSLILESASTNQTSMYLCASSPQSGRGQPQHFGDGTRLSIL.